These 9 T cell receptor beta chains originate from one sample sequenced in a study of blood T cell repertoires in COVID-19. Sequenced by immunoSEQ multiplex PCR; TCRdb stores in-frame clones only, minus some. The data show some 180,000 clones, roughly 86% seen once. Sequencing was done on a sample of peripheral blood. Receptors were obtained from a woman at least 80 years old with COVID-19, enrolled during active disease.

This clone occurred once. V gene TRBV27 combines with J gene TRBJ2-1; 9 nucleotides match TRBD1. This CDR3 has 16 amino acids. V dropped 5 bases and J dropped 1; count of bases not matched to a gene: 6. Per the germline V gene, CDR1 is MNHEY and CDR2 is SMNVEV (reference sequence). This CDR3 is CASSPYGTGSYNEQFF. The CDR3 bases are TGTGCCAGCAGTCCATACGGGACAGGGTCCTACAATGAGCAGTTCTTC.

The chain uses TRBV9 and TRBJ1-1; a weak D match, TRBD1 (5 bases). The CDR3 extends over 15 amino acids. Germline CDR1 reads SGDLS; CDR2 reads YYNGEE. V was trimmed by 4 bases and J by 3 bases, leaving 16 bases between them. The DNA for the CDR3 is TGTGCCAGCAGCCCCACCGGGGGTGTGGACACTGAAGCTTTCTTT. Its protein is CASSPTGGVDTEAFF.

V usage is TRBV18 and J usage is TRBJ2-1, with TRBD1 matching over 8 bases. CDR1 and CDR2 (germline): KGHSH, LQKENI. This CDR3 has 15 amino acids. Trimming took 1 base from V and 4 from J; bases not matched to a gene: 3. The CDR3, as DNA: TGTGCCAGCTCACCACAACAGGGGGGTTACAATGAGCAGTTCTTC. Amino acid sequence: CASSPQQGGYNEQFF.

J is TRBJ2-7 and V is TRBV18, with TRBD2 matching over 9 bases. Germline V CDR1 and CDR2: KGHSH, LQKENI. The CDR3 length is 16 residues. The V segment lost 2 bases and the J segment 2 bases; nucleotides outside the gene matches: 7. The chain's CDR3 is CASSPMSLAGTYEQYF. The CDR3 DNA reads TGTGCCAGCTCACCAATGAGCCTAGCGGGGACCTACGAGCAGTACTTC.

The chain joins TRBV3-1 (or the pseudogene TRBV3-2) to TRBJ2-7, with D unresolved. The CDR3 totals 12 residues. From germline, CDR1 is LGHDT and CDR2 YNNKEL (reference sequence). V lost 0 bases and J 2 bases, leaving 2 bases between the germline ends. The chain's CDR3 is CASSQDTYEQYF. As DNA, the CDR3 is TGTGCCAGCAGCCAAGATACCTACGAGCAGTACTTC.

The chain has TRBV10-3 and TRBJ2-3; D uncertain. Trimming pared 10 bases from V and 2 bases from J, leaving 22 bases between. Germline CDR1 reads ENHRY; CDR2 reads SYGVKD. The CDR3 has 16 residues. In DNA form, the CDR3 reads TGTGCCACCTCGACATTTCCCAAACATGACACAGATACGCAGTATTTT. As protein: CATSTFPKHDTDTQYF.

In this sample, this clone turned up once. The rearrangement joins TRBV3-1 (or the pseudogene TRBV3-2) to TRBJ2-1; 8 bases line up with TRBD2. CDR1 and CDR2 (germline): LGHDT, YNNKEL (reference sequence). V lost 4 bases to trimming and J lost 3 bases; unmatched junction nucleotides: 5. CDR3 length: 15 amino acids. CDR3 sequence reads: CASSPSGGLYNEQFF. The CDR3 region has the DNA TGTGCCAGCAGCCCGAGCGGGGGACTCTACAATGAGCAGTTCTTC.

This chain connects TRBV10-3 to TRBJ1-2; 8 bases are shared with TRBD1. The CDR3 totals 14 residues. The junction had 10 bases not matched to a gene; V was cut back by 5 bases and J by 8 bases. CDR1 and CDR2 from the germline V gene are ENHRY and SYGVKD. The CDR3 reads CAISLGQGRGGYTF. CDR3 nucleotides: TGTGCCATCAGTTTAGGACAGGGACGAGGCGGCTACACCTTC.

The chain employs TRBV5-8 and TRBJ1-1; D not resolved. This CDR3 has 14 amino acids. Germline values: CDR1 SGHTS, CDR2 YDEGEE. Trimming pared 0 bases from V and 7 bases from J, leaving 13 bases between. CDR3 region: CASSLEAWEGEAFF. The CDR3 DNA reads TGTGCCAGCAGCTTGGAGGCTTGGGAGGGTGAAGCTTTCTTT.